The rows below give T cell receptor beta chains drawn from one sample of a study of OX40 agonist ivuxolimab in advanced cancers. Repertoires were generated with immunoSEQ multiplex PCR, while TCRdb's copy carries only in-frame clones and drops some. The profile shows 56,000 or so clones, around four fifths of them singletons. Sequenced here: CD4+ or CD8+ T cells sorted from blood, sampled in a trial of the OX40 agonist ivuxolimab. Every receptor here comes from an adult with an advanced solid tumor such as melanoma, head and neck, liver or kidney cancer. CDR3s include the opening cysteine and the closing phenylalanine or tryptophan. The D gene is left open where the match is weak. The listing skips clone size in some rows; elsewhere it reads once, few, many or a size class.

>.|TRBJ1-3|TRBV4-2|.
CASSLAVGQQRNTIYF
TGTGCCAGCAGCTTAGCGGTCGGACAGCAGAGAAACACCATATATTTT
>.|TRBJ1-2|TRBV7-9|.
CASSSPRRGYTF
TGTGCCAGCAGCTCGCCACGTCGTGGCTACACCTTC
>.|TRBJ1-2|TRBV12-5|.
CASGLNGGYTF
TGTGCTAGTGGTTTGAACGGAGGCTACACCTTC
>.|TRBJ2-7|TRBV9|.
CASSVGQGSAYEQYF
TGTGCCAGCAGCGTAGGGCAGGGTAGCGCCTACGAGCAGTACTTC
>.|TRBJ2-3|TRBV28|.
CASSFLGGAHADTQYF
TGTGCCAGCAGTTTCTTGGGGGGCGCGCATGCAGATACGCAGTATTTT
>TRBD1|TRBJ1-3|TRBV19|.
CASSEQGISIYF
TGTGCCAGTAGTGAACAGGGGATTTCCATATATTTT
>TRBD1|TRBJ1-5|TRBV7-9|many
CASSLGVGQGDQPQHF
TGTGCCAGCAGCTTAGGGGTGGGACAGGGGGACCAGCCCCAGCATTTT
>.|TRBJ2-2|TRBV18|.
CASSWAGTNTGELFF
TGTGCCAGCTCCTGGGCGGGCACGAACACCGGGGAGCTGTTTTTT
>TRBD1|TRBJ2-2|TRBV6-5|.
CASRLTGENTGELFF
TGTGCCAGCAGACTCACAGGGGAGAACACCGGGGAGCTGTTTTTT
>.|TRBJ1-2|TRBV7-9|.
CASSPRGGYGYTF
TGTGCCAGCAGCCCCAGGGGTGGCTATGGCTACACCTTC
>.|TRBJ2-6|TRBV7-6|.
CASSLERSGANVLTF
TGTGCCAGCAGCTTAGAGCGATCTGGGGCCAACGTCCTGACTTTC
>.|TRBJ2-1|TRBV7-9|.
CASSLAARLWEEQFF
TGTGCCAGCAGCTTAGCTGCTAGGTTGTGGGAGGAGCAGTTCTTC
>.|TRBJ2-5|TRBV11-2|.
CASSLGLAQETQYF
TGTGCCAGCAGCTTAGGCCTAGCCCAAGAGACCCAGTACTTC
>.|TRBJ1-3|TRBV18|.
CASSPTQTALSGNTIYF
TGTGCCAGCTCACCAACGCAAACAGCCCTCTCTGGAAACACCATATATTTT
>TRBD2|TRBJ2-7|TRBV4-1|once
CASSQPGLGLGEQYF
TGCGCCAGCAGCCAGCCGGGACTAGGTCTTGGCGAGCAGTACTTC
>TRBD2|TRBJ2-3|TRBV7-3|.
CASSFSVAGGLGDTQYF
TGTGCCAGCAGCTTTTCGGTTGCGGGGGGGCTCGGAGATACGCAGTATTTT
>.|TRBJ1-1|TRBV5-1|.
CASTTEVSMNTEAFF
TGCGCCAGCACAACGGAGGTCTCCATGAACACTGAAGCTTTCTTT
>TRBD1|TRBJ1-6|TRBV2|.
CASRGTDYNSPLHF
TGTGCCAGCAGAGGGACAGATTATAATTCACCCCTCCACTTT
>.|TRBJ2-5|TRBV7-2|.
CASNFEGSPTQYF
TGTGCCAGCAACTTTGAGGGGTCGCCGACCCAGTACTTC
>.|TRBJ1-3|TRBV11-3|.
CASSGGGGLLSGNTIYF
TGTGCCAGCAGCGGCGGGGGGGGACTACTCTCTGGAAACACCATATATTTT
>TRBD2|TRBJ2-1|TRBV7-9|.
CASSLDRLAGGIEQFF
TGTGCCAGCAGCTTAGATAGGCTAGCGGGGGGTATTGAGCAGTTCTTC
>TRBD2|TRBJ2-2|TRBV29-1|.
CSVGTSGNTGELFF
TGCAGCGTTGGGACTAGCGGAAACACCGGGGAGCTGTTTTTT
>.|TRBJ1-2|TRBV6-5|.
CASSYGSDMGYTF
TGTGCCAGCAGTTATGGGTCAGATATGGGCTACACCTTC
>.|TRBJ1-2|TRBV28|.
CASSLSGSGLYGYTF
TGTGCCAGCAGTTTATCCGGTTCCGGGCTCTATGGCTACACCTTC
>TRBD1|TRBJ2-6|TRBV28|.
CASSYHTVGQGAMGANVLTF
TGTGCCAGCAGCTATCATACTGTGGGACAGGGGGCGATGGGGGCCAACGTCCTGACTTTC